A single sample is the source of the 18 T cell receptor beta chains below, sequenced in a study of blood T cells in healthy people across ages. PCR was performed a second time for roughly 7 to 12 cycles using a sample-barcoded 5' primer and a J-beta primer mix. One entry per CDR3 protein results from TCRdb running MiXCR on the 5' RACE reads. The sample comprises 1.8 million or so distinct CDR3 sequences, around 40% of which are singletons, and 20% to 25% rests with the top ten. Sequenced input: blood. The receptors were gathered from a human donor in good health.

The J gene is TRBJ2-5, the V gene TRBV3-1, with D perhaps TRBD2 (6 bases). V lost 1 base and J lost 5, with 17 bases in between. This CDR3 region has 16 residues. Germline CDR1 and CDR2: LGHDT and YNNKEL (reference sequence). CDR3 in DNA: TGTGCCAGCAGCCAAGGACGCGGCGGCGGGATTGAGACCCAGTACTTC. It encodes CASSQGRGGGIETQYF.

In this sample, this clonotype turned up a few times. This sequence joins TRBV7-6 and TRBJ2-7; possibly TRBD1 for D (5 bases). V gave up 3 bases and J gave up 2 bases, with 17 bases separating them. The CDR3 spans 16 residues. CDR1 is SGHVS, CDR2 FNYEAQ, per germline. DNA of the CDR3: TGTGCCAGCAGCTTTGGGGTCTATTCAGGGACCTACGAGCAGTACTTC. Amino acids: CASSFGVYSGTYEQYF.

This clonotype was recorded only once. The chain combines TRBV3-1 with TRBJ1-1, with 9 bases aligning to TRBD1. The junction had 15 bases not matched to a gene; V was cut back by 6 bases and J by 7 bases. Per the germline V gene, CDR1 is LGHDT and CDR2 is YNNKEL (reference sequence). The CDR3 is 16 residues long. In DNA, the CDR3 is TGTGCCAGCAGGTCCGGGACAGGGAGCTTTAAGGGTGAAGCTTTCTTT. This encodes CASRSGTGSFKGEAFF.

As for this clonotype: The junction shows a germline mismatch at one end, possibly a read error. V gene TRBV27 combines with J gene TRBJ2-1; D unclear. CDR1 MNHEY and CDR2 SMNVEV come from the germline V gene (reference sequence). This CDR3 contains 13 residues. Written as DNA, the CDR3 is TGTGCCAGCAGTTTATACTCCCACAATGAGCAGTTCTTC. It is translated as CASSLYSHNEQFF.

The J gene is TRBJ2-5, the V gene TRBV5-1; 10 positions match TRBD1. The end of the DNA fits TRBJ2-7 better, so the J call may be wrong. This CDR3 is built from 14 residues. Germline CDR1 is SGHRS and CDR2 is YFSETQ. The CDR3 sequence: CASSRGQGVAEQYF. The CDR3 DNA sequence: TGCGCCAGCAGCCGCGGACAGGGGGTTGCCGAGCAGTACTTC.

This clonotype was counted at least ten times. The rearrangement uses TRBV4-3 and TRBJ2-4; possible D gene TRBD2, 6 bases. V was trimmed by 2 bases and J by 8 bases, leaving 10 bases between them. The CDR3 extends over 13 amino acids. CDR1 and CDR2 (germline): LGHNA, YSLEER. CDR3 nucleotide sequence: TGCGCCAGCAGCCAATTGGGCGGGGACATTCAGTACTTC. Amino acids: CASSQLGGDIQYF.

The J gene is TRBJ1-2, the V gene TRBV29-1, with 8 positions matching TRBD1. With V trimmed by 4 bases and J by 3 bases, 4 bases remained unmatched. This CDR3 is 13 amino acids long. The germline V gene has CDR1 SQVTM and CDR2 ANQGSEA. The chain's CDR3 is CSVGTGHDYGYTF. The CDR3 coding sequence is TGCAGCGTTGGGACAGGGCACGACTATGGCTACACCTTC.

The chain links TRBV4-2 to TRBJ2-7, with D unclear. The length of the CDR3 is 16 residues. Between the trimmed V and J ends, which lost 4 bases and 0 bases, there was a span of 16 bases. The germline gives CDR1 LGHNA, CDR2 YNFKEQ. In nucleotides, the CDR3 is TGTGCCAGCAGCCGCGACCCCCAGGCTATCTCCTACGAGCAGTACTTC. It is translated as CASSRDPQAISYEQYF.

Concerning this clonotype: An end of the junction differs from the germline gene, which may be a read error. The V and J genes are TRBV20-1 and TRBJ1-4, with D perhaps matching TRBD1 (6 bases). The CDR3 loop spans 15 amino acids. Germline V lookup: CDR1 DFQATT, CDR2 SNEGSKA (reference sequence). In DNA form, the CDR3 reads TGCAGTGCCGAGAACCAGGGGAAGGGAAATGAAAAGCTGTTTTTT. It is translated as CSAENQGKGNEKLFF.

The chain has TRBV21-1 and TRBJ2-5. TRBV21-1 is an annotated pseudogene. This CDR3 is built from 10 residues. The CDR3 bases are TGTGCCAGCGCCTGGGAGACCCAGTACTTC. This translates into CASAWETQYF.

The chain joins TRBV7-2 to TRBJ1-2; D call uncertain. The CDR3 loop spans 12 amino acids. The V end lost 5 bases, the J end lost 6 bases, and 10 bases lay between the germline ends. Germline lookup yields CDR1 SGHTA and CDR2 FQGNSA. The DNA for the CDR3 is TGTGCCAGCAGCCTCGACCAGCATGGCTACACCTTC. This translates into CASSLDQHGYTF.

CDR3 DNA sequence: TGTGCCAGCAGAGGGACGAGCAATCAGCCCCAGCATTTT. It is translated as CASRGTSNQPQHF. This chain connects TRBV6-2 or TRBV6-3 to TRBJ1-5; TRBD1 might be the D (5 bases). The V end was cut by 6 bases, the J end by 1 base, with 7 bases between. Germline CDR1 MNHEY, CDR2 SVGEGT. The CDR3 length is 13 residues.

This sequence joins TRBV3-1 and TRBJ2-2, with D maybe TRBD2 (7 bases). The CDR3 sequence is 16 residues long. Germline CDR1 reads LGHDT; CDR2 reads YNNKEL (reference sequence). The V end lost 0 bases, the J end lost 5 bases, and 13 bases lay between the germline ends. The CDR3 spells CASSQEGGAQTGELFF. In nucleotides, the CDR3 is TGTGCCAGCAGCCAAGAGGGGGGGGCACAAACCGGGGAGCTGTTTTTT.

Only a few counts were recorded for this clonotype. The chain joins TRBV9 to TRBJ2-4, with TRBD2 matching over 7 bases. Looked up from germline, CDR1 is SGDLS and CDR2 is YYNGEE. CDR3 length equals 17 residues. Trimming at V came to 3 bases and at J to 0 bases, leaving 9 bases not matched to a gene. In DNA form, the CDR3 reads TGTGCCAGCAGCGCCCGGTCGGGGGAGGGAGCCAAAAACATTCAGTACTTC. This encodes CASSARSGEGAKNIQYF. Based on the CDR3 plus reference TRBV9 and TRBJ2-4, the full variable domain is DSGVTQTPKHLITATGQRVTLRCSPRSGDLSVYWYQQSLDQGLQFLIQYYNGEERAKGNILERFSAQQFPDLHSELNLSSLELGDSALYFCASSARSGEGAKNIQYFGAGTRLSVL.

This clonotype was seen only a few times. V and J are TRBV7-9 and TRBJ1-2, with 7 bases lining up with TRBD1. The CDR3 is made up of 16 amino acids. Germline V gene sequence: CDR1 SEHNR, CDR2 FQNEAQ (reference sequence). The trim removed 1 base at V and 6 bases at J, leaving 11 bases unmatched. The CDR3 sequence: CASSLDGQAWGDGYTF. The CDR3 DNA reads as TGTGCCAGCAGCTTAGACGGACAGGCTTGGGGCGATGGCTACACCTTC.

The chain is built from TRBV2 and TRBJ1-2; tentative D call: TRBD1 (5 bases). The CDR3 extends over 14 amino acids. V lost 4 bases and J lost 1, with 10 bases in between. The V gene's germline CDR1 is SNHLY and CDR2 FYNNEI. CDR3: CASSATVHNYGYTF. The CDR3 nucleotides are TGTGCCAGCAGTGCGACAGTTCATAACTATGGCTACACCTTC.

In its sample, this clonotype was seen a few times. The CDR3, as DNA: TGTGCCAGCAGCTTAGGGGGGACAGCGAACATTCAGTACTTC. Translated: CASSLGGTANIQYF. The chain uses TRBV7-2 and TRBJ2-4, with 7 positions matching TRBD1. The trim removed 1 base at V and 7 bases at J, leaving 4 bases unmatched. Germline V CDR1 and CDR2: SGHTA, FQGNSA. There are 14 residues in the CDR3.

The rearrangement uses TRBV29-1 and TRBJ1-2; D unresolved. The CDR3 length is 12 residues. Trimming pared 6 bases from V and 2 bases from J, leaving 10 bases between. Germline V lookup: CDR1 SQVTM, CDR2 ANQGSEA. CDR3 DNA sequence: TGCAGCGTACCCGGGAGCAACTATGGCTACACCTTC. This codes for CSVPGSNYGYTF.